Detailed here is one T cell receptor beta chain. One end of the junction is discordant with germline, which a read error may explain. The CDR3 consists of 15 residues. TCR libraries were built in bulk with a published protocol and specific TCR primers. TCRdb analysed the PCR reads with MiXCR anew, one entry per CDR3 protein. This table has under 600,000 distinct CDR3 sequences, around 23% appearing once. The data derive from a study of molecular identifiers for immune sequencing clone quantification. Sorting captured naive CD8 T cells as CD8+CD4-CCR7+CD45RA+. This sequence was found in a human donor in good health. Some libraries in this study had Jurkat cell RNA spiked in. The chain is built from TRBV12-3 or TRBV12-4 and TRBJ2-1, with 8 bases lining up with TRBD2. Sequencing was done on a sample of naive CD8+ T cells from blood, with Jurkat cell RNA spiked in. The subset: FACS-sorted CD8+CD4-CCR7+CD45RA+ naive T cells. The chain's CDR3 is CASRLGPAGGPGELF. The CDR3 DNA sequence: TGTGCCAGCAGGTTGGGCCCCGCGGGGGGCCCAGGTGAGCTCTTC.